Below, one T cell receptor beta chain is given with its context. Sequencing used immunoSEQ multiplex PCR; TCRdb keeps in-frame clones, though not all of them. The data show under 700,000 clones, with about four fifths seen just once and roughly 0.013% held by the top ten. This sample was taken from a study of shared T cell receptors in the human thymus. The V segment lost 0 bases and the J segment 0 bases; nucleotides outside the gene matches: 16. The CDR3 sequence is 19 residues long. Germline CDR1 GTSNPN, CDR2 SVGIG (reference sequence). The same specimen was also included in a second study, on human thymus T cells. That work contributes: Healthy Finnish infants undergoing corrective surgery for congenital heart defects were used as donors. It was from resections taken during corrective heart surgery that the thymus tissue came. Both thymic and peripheral blood repertoires showed apparently biased V and J usage. Related research has reported that thymic repertoires overlap highly among unrelated individuals.

V and J are TRBV30 and TRBJ1-1; 7 nucleotides align to TRBD1. The TCR originated in a boy younger than two with a congenital heart defect. The sample was thymocytes. In DNA, the CDR3 is TGTGCCTGGAGTGTACTGGGACAGCGACGTACGAAAATGAACACTGAAGCTTTCTTT. Its translation: CAWSVLGQRRTKMNTEAFF.